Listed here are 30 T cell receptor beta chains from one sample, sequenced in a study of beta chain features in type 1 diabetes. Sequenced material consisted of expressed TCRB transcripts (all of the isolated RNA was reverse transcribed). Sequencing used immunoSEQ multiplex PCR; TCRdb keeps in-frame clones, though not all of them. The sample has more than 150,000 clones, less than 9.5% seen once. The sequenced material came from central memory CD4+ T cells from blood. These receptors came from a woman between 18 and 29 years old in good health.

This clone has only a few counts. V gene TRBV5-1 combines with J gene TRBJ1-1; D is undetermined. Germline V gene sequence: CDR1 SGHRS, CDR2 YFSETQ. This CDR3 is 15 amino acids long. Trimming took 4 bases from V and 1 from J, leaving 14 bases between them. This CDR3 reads CASSPAEGRNTEAFF. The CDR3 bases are TGCGCCAGCAGCCCCGCGGAGGGAAGGAACACTGAAGCTTTCTTT.

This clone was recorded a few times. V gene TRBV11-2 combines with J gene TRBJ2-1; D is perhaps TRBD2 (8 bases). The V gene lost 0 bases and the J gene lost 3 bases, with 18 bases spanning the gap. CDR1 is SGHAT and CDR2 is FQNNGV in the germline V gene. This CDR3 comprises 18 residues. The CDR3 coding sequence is TGTGCCAGCAGCTTAGATCAGGGGGGAACTAGCGGCTACAATGAGCAGTTCTTC. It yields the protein CASSLDQGGTSGYNEQFF.

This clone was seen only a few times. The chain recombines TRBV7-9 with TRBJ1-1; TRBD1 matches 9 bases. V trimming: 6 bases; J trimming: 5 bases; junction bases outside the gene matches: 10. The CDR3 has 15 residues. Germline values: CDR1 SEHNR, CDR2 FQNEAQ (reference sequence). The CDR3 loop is CASSHLTGGVTEAFF. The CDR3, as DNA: TGTGCCAGCAGTCACTTGACAGGGGGAGTAACTGAAGCTTTCTTT.

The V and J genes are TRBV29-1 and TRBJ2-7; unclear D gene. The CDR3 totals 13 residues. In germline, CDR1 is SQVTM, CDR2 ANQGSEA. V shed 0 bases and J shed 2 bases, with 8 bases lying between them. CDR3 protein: CSVEDQATYEQYF. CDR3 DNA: TGCAGCGTTGAAGACCAGGCGACCTACGAGCAGTACTTC.

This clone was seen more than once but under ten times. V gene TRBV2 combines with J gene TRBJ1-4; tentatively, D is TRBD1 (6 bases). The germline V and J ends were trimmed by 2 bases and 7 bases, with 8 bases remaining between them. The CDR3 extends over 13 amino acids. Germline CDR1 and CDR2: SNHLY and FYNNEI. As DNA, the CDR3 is TGTGCCAGCAGTGAATGGGACATTGAAAAACTGTTTTTT. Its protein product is CASSEWDIEKLFF.

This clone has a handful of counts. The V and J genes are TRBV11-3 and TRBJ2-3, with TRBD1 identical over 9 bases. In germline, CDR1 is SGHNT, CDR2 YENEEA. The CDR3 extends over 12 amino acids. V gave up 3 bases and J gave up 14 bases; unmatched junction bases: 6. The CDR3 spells CASSFRDRVPYF. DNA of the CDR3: TGTGCCAGCAGCTTCCGGGACAGGGTACCGTATTTT.

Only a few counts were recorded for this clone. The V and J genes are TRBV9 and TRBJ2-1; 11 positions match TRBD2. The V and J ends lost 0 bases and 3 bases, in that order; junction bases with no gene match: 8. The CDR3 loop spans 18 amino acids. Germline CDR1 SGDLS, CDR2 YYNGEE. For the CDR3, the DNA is TGTGCCAGCAGCGTAGGGGCTAGCGGGGGGCTTGACTACAATGAGCAGTTCTTC. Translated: CASSVGASGGLDYNEQFF.

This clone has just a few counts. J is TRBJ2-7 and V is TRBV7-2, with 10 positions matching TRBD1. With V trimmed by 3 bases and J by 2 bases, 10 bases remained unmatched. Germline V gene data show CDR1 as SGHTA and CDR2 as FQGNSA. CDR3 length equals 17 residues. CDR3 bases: TGTGCCAGCAGCTTCAAGACGCCCGGGACAGGGGCCTACGAGCAGTACTTC. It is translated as CASSFKTPGTGAYEQYF.

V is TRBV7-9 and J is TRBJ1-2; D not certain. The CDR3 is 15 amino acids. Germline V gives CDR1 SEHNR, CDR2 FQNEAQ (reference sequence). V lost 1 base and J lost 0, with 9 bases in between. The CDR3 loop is CASSLGAASNYGYTF. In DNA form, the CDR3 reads TGTGCCAGCAGCTTAGGGGCAGCTTCTAACTATGGCTACACCTTC.

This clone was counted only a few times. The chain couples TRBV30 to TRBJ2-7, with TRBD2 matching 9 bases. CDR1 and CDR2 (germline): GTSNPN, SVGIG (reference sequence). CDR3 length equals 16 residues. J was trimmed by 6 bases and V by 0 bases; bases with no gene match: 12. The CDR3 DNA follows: TGTGCCTGGAGTGTACTGCGCGGGAGGGAACGGGCCGAGCAGTACTTC. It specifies CAWSVLRGRERAEQYF.

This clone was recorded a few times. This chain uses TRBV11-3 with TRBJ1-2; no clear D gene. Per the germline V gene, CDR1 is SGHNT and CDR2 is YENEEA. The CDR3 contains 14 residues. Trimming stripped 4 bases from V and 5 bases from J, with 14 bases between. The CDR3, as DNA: TGTGCCAGCAGCTCCGGTACAGAGTTGTATGGCTACACCTTC. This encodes CASSSGTELYGYTF.

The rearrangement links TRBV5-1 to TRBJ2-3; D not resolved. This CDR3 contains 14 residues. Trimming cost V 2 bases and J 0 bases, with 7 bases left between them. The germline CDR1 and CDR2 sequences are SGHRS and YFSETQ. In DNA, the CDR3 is TGCGCCAGCAGCTTTGACGGGAGCACAGATACGCAGTATTTT. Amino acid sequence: CASSFDGSTDTQYF.

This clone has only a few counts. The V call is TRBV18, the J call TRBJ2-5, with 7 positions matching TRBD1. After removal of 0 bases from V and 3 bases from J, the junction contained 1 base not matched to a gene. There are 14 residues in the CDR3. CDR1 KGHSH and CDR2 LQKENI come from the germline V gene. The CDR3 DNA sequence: TGTGCCAGCTCACCACCGACAGGGAAAGAGACCCAGTACTTC. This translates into CASSPPTGKETQYF.

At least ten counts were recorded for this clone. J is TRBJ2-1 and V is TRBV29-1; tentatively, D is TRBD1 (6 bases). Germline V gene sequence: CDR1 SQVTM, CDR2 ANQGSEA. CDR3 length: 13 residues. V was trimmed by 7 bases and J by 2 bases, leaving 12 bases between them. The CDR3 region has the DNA TGCAGCGCTGGGGGCTTTGCCTACAATGAGCAGTTCTTC. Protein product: CSAGGFAYNEQFF.

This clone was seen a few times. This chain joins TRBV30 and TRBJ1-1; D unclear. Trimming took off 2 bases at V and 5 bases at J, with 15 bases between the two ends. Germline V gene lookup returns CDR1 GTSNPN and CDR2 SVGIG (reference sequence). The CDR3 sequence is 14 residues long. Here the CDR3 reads CAWSRGGFRTEAFF. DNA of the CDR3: TGTGCCTGGAGTAGAGGCGGGTTTCGAACTGAAGCTTTCTTT. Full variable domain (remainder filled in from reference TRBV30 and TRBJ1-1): SQTIHQWPATLVQPVGSPLSLECTVEGTSNPNLYWYRQAAGRGLQLLFYSVGIGQISSEVPQNLSASRPQDRQFILSSKKLLLSDSGFYLCAWSRGGFRTEAFFGQGTRLTVV.

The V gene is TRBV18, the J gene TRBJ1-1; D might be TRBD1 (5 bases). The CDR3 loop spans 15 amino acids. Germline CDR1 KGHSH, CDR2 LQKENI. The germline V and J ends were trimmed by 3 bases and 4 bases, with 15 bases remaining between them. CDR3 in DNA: TGTGCCAGCTCACCTGCCCAGGGAGGGAGCACTGAAGCTTTCTTT. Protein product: CASSPAQGGSTEAFF.

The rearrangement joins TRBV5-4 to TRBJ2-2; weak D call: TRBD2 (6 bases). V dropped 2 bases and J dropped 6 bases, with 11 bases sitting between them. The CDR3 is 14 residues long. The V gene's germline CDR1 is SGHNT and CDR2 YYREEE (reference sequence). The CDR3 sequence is CASSLSGDSGELFF. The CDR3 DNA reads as TGTGCCAGCAGCTTATCGGGGGATTCCGGGGAGCTGTTTTTT.

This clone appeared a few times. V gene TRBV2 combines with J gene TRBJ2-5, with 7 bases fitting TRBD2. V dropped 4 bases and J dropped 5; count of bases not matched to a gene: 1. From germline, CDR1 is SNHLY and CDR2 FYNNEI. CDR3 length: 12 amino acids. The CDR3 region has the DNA TGTGCCAGCAGTGTCGGGGGGGAGACCCAGTACTTC. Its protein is CASSVGGETQYF.

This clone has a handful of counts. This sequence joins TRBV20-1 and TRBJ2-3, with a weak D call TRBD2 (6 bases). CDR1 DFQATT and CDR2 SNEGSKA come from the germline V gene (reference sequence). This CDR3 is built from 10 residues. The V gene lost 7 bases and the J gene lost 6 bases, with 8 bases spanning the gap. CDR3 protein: CSVGRDTQYF. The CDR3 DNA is TGCAGTGTGGGGAGGGATACGCAGTATTTT.

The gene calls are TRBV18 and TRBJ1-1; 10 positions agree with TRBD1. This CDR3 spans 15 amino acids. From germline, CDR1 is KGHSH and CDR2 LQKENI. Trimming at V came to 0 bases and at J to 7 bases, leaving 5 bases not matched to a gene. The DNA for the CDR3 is TGTGCCAGCTCACCACCGACAGGGGGCCAGGGTGAAGCTTTCTTT. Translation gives CASSPPTGGQGEAFF.

The CDR3 DNA is TGTGCCAGCAGCATGGGACAGGGAAATCAGCCCCAGCATTTT. Protein product: CASSMGQGNQPQHF. The chain couples TRBV7-2 to TRBJ1-5; 9 nucleotides match TRBD1. Germline trimming cut 5 bases from V and 4 bases from J; bases unmatched to any gene: 3. This CDR3 is built from 14 residues. Germline V gene lookup returns CDR1 SGHTA and CDR2 FQGNSA. Combining the CDR3 with reference TRBV7-2 and TRBJ1-5 gives the whole variable domain GAGVSQSPSNKVTEKGKDVELRCDPISGHTALYWYRQSLGQGLEFLIYFQGNSAPDKSGLPSDRFSAERTGGSVSTLTIQRTQQEDSAVYLCASSMGQGNQPQHFGDGTRLSIL.

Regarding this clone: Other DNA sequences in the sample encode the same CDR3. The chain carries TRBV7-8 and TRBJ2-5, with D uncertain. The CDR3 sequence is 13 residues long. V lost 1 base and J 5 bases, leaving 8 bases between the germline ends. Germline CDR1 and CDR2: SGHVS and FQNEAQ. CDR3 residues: CASSLVSRETQYF. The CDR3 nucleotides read TGTGCCAGCAGCTTAGTCTCCCGGGAGACCCAGTACTTC.

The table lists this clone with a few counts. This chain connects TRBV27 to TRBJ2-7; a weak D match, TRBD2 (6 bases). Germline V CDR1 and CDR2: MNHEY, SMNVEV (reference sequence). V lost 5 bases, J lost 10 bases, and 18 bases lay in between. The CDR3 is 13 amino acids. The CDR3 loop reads CASSLWPTGTQYF. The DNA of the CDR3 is TGTGCCAGCAGTCTTTGGCCGACTGGGACTCAGTACTTC.

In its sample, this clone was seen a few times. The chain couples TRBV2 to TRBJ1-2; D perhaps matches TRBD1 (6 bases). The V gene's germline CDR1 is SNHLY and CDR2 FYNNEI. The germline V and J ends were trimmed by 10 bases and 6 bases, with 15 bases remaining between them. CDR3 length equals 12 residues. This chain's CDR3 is CATEGQFNGYTF. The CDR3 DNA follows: TGTGCCACCGAGGGACAATTCAATGGCTACACCTTC.

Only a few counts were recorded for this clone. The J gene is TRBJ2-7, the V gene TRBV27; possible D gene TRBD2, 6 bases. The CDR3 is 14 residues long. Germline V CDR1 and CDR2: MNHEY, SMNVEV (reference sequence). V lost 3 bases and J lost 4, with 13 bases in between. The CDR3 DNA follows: TGTGCCAGCAGTTTGGCGGGAAGGGGTTACGAGCAGTACTTC. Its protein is CASSLAGRGYEQYF.

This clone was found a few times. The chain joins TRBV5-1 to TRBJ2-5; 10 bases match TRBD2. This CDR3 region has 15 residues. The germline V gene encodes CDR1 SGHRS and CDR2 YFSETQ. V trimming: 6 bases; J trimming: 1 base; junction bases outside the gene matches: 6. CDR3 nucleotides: TGCGCCAGCACCCGGACTAGCGGAAGCCAAGAGACCCAGTACTTC. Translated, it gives CASTRTSGSQETQYF.

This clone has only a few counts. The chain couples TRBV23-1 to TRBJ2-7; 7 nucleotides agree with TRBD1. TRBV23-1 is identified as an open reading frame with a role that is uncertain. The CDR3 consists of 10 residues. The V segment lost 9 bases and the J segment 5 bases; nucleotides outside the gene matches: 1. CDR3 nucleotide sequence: TGCGCCAGAGGGGGCCACGAGCAGTACTTC. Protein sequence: CARGGHEQYF.

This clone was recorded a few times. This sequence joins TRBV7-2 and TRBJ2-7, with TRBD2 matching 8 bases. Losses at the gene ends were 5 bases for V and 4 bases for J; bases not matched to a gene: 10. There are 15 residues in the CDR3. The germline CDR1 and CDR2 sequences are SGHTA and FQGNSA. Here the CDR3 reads CASSPVPGLEYEQYF. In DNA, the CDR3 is TGTGCCAGCAGCCCCGTCCCGGGACTAGAGTACGAGCAGTACTTC.

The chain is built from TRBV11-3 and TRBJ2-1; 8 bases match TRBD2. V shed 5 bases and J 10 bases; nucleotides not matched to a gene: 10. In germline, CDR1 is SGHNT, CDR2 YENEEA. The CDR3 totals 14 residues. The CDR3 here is CASSTAGTRGEQFF. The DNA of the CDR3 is TGTGCCAGCAGCACAGCCGGGACTAGAGGCGAGCAGTTCTTC.

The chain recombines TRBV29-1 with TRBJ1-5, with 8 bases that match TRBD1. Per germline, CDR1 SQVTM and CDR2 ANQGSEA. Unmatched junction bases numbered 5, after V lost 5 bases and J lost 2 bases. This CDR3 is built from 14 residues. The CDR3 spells CSVSGQGRNQPQHF. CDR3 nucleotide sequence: TGCAGCGTTAGCGGACAGGGACGCAATCAGCCCCAGCATTTT.